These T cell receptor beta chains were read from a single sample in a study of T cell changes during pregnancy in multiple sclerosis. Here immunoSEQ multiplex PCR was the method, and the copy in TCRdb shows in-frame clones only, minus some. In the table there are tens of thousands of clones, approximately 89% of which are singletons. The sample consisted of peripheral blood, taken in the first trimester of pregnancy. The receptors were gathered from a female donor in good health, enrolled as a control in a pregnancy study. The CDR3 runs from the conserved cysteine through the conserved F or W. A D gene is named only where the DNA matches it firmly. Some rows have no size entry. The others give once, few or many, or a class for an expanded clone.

CDR3nt: TGTGCCAGCAGCCCTGGGCAGATTTATATTAATGAAAAACTGTTTTTT
CDR3aa: CASSPGQIYINEKLFF
j_gene: TRBJ1-4
abundance: -
len: 16
d_gene: -
v_gene: TRBV5-8

CDR3nt: TGTGCCAGCAGTGGACAGGGGATTGAGCAGTACTTC
CDR3aa: CASSGQGIEQYF
j_gene: TRBJ2-7
abundance: -
len: 12
d_gene: TRBD1
v_gene: TRBV2

CDR3nt: TGTGCCAGCAGCTTAAAAGCAGGGACCTACGAGCAGTACTTC
CDR3aa: CASSLKAGTYEQYF
j_gene: TRBJ2-7
abundance: -
len: 14
d_gene: -
v_gene: TRBV7-2

CDR3nt: TGTGCCAGAAGCCTGGTGGATGGGACTAAGTCTGAGGAGACCCAGTACTTC
CDR3aa: CARSLVDGTKSEETQYF
j_gene: TRBJ2-5
abundance: -
len: 17
d_gene: -
v_gene: TRBV7-5

CDR3nt: TGTGCCAGCAGATGGACAGGAGGGGGCGAGCAGTACTTC
CDR3aa: CASRWTGGGEQYF
j_gene: TRBJ2-7
abundance: -
len: 13
d_gene: -
v_gene: TRBV7-2

CDR3nt: TGTGCCAGCAGCGAGATGGTAACAGGGATCTATGGCTACACCTTC
CDR3aa: CASSEMVTGIYGYTF
j_gene: TRBJ1-2
abundance: few
len: 15
d_gene: -
v_gene: TRBV7-2

CDR3nt: TGTGCCAGCACTACCCAGGGCCACGAGCAGTACTTC
CDR3aa: CASTTQGHEQYF
j_gene: TRBJ2-7
abundance: once
len: 12
d_gene: -
v_gene: TRBV28

CDR3nt: TGTGCCAGCAGATTCGCAGGGGGCGAAGGTGGCTACACCTTC
CDR3aa: CASRFAGGEGGYTF
j_gene: TRBJ1-2
abundance: -
len: 14
d_gene: TRBD1
v_gene: TRBV6-5

CDR3nt: TGTGCCAGCAGCCAAGGGACAGGGGGCAAAGGCTACACCTTC
CDR3aa: CASSQGTGGKGYTF
j_gene: TRBJ1-2
abundance: few
len: 14
d_gene: TRBD1
v_gene: TRBV16

CDR3nt: TGTGCCAGCAGCCCGGACAGGGAAGGGGGTATTTGGGCCCTCCACTTT
CDR3aa: CASSPDREGGIWALHF
j_gene: TRBJ1-6
abundance: -
len: 16
d_gene: TRBD1
v_gene: TRBV7-2

CDR3nt: TGTGCCAGCAGCTCCTCGGGGGGGACTGAAGCTTTCTTT
CDR3aa: CASSSSGGTEAFF
j_gene: TRBJ1-1
abundance: -
len: 13
d_gene: -
v_gene: TRBV7-6

CDR3nt: TGCGCCAGCAGCCGACTAGACGGATCCTACGAGCAGTACTTC
CDR3aa: CASSRLDGSYEQYF
j_gene: TRBJ2-7
abundance: -
len: 14
d_gene: -
v_gene: TRBV4-1

CDR3nt: TGTGCCAGCAAGGTCCAGGGTAACACCGGGGAGCTGTTTTTT
CDR3aa: CASKVQGNTGELFF
j_gene: TRBJ2-2
abundance: -
len: 14
d_gene: -
v_gene: TRBV2

CDR3nt: TGTGCCAGCTCCCCGGGACAGTTCAGAAAATCATTGAACACTGAAGCTTTCTTT
CDR3aa: CASSPGQFRKSLNTEAFF
j_gene: TRBJ1-1
abundance: -
len: 18
d_gene: TRBD1
v_gene: TRBV25-1

CDR3nt: TGTGCCAGCAGTTTGAGACAGGAATACAATCAGCCCCAGCATTTT
CDR3aa: CASSLRQEYNQPQHF
j_gene: TRBJ1-5
abundance: -
len: 15
d_gene: -
v_gene: TRBV28

CDR3nt: TGTGCCAGCAGTGTACAGGGCCGGAACACTGAAGCTTTCTTT
CDR3aa: CASSVQGRNTEAFF
j_gene: TRBJ1-1
abundance: -
len: 14
d_gene: -
v_gene: TRBV2

CDR3nt: TGTGCCTGGAGTATGGGAGTTGTTCCCTATGGCTACACCTTC
CDR3aa: CAWSMGVVPYGYTF
j_gene: TRBJ1-2
abundance: -
len: 14
d_gene: -
v_gene: TRBV30

CDR3nt: TGTGCCAGCAGCTTTTATGGGAGGGCGAAGGGGGCCAACGTCCTGACTTTC
CDR3aa: CASSFYGRAKGANVLTF
j_gene: TRBJ2-6
abundance: -
len: 17
d_gene: TRBD2
v_gene: TRBV11-2

CDR3nt: TGTGCCACCCAGGGCAGAACCTCCTACGAGCAGTACTTC
CDR3aa: CATQGRTSYEQYF
j_gene: TRBJ2-7
abundance: -
len: 13
d_gene: -
v_gene: TRBV10-3

CDR3nt: TGTGCCAGCAGTGAAGGAGAGGGCTCGGGTGGGAATGAGCAGTTCTTC
CDR3aa: CASSEGEGSGGNEQFF
j_gene: TRBJ2-1
abundance: -
len: 16
d_gene: -
v_gene: TRBV6-1

CDR3nt: TGTGCCAGCAGCCTCATAGGTGGCGGGAACACTGAAGCTTTCTTT
CDR3aa: CASSLIGGGNTEAFF
j_gene: TRBJ1-1
abundance: few
len: 15
d_gene: -
v_gene: TRBV28

CDR3nt: TGTGCCAGCAGCTTGAAAATACTGGGACAGTGGGGCACTGAAGCTTTCTTT
CDR3aa: CASSLKILGQWGTEAFF
j_gene: TRBJ1-1
abundance: -
len: 17
d_gene: TRBD1
v_gene: TRBV5-6

CDR3nt: TGTGCCATCAGTGACAGGGGGACGGGTGAGCAGTACTTC
CDR3aa: CAISDRGTGEQYF
j_gene: TRBJ2-7
abundance: once
len: 13
d_gene: TRBD1
v_gene: TRBV10-3

CDR3nt: TGTGCCATCAGCGATAGAACAGATACGCAGTATTTT
CDR3aa: CAISDRTDTQYF
j_gene: TRBJ2-3
abundance: few
len: 12
d_gene: -
v_gene: TRBV10-3

CDR3nt: TGTGCCAGCAGCTCAGGGTCTAGGTCCTACGAGCAGTACTTC
CDR3aa: CASSSGSRSYEQYF
j_gene: TRBJ2-7
abundance: -
len: 14
d_gene: -
v_gene: TRBV5-6

CDR3nt: TGTGCCAGCAGACAGGACAGGACCACTGAAGCTTTCTTT
CDR3aa: CASRQDRTTEAFF
j_gene: TRBJ1-1
abundance: once
len: 13
d_gene: TRBD1
v_gene: TRBV6-5

CDR3nt: TGTGCCAGCAGCCTTTTCTCACAGGGGGTGGTCGTAGCTTTCTTT
CDR3aa: CASSLFSQGVVVAFF
j_gene: TRBJ1-1
abundance: -
len: 15
d_gene: TRBD1
v_gene: TRBV7-2

CDR3nt: TGTGCCAGCAATACAGGGGGAACTGAAGCTTTCTTT
CDR3aa: CASNTGGTEAFF
j_gene: TRBJ1-1
abundance: -
len: 12
d_gene: TRBD1
v_gene: TRBV2

CDR3nt: TGTGCCACCAGCCCCGGGGGGCAGCCCCAGCATTTT
CDR3aa: CATSPGGQPQHF
j_gene: TRBJ1-5
abundance: -
len: 12
d_gene: -
v_gene: TRBV15

CDR3nt: TGTGCCAGCACACAGGGGATGCGGACCGGGGAGCTGTTTTTT
CDR3aa: CASTQGMRTGELFF
j_gene: TRBJ2-2
abundance: -
len: 14
d_gene: TRBD1
v_gene: TRBV28

CDR3nt: TGTGCCAGCACCTCAATGCGGGGGCAAGAGACCCAGTACTTC
CDR3aa: CASTSMRGQETQYF
j_gene: TRBJ2-5
abundance: -
len: 14
d_gene: TRBD2
v_gene: TRBV27

CDR3nt: TGTGCCAGAGGGGAGGGCGGGGAGCTGTTTTTT
CDR3aa: CARGEGGELFF
j_gene: TRBJ2-2
abundance: -
len: 11
d_gene: TRBD2
v_gene: TRBV2

CDR3nt: TGTGCCAGCAGCCGGGGTGAGGAGACCCAGTACTTC
CDR3aa: CASSRGEETQYF
j_gene: TRBJ2-5
abundance: once
len: 12
d_gene: -
v_gene: TRBV11-2

CDR3nt: TGTGCCAGCAGCCTCCGGACAGGCGAGGGGCCTGGAAACACCATATATTTT
CDR3aa: CASSLRTGEGPGNTIYF
j_gene: TRBJ1-3
abundance: -
len: 17
d_gene: TRBD1
v_gene: TRBV7-2

CDR3nt: TGTGCCACCAGCAGGGAAGGGGCAGGCAATCAGCCCCAGCATTTT
CDR3aa: CATSREGAGNQPQHF
j_gene: TRBJ1-5
abundance: -
len: 15
d_gene: -
v_gene: TRBV15

CDR3nt: TGTGCCAGCAGGCAGGTCGGCCCCGGATATGGCTACACCTTC
CDR3aa: CASRQVGPGYGYTF
j_gene: TRBJ1-2
abundance: -
len: 14
d_gene: -
v_gene: TRBV27

CDR3nt: TGTGCCAGCAGTCTCAGGGGGAACACTGAAGCTTTCTTT
CDR3aa: CASSLRGNTEAFF
j_gene: TRBJ1-1
abundance: -
len: 13
d_gene: -
v_gene: TRBV6-1

CDR3nt: TGTGCCAGCAGACTCCTGACAGGGGGCCGCACTGAAGCTTTCTTT
CDR3aa: CASRLLTGGRTEAFF
j_gene: TRBJ1-1
abundance: -
len: 15
d_gene: TRBD1
v_gene: TRBV27

CDR3nt: TGTGCCAGCCGCCATGGGGGCGGCCTATCCTCGGGGGAGCAGTACTTC
CDR3aa: CASRHGGGLSSGEQYF
j_gene: TRBJ2-7
abundance: -
len: 16
d_gene: -
v_gene: TRBV6-6

CDR3nt: TGTGCCAGCAGCTCACAGTTAGATAATTCACCCCTCCACTTT
CDR3aa: CASSSQLDNSPLHF
j_gene: TRBJ1-6
abundance: -
len: 14
d_gene: -
v_gene: TRBV7-6

CDR3nt: TGTGCCAGCAGCCAAGGGGGGGGCGGACGCTACAATGAGCAGTTCTTC
CDR3aa: CASSQGGGGRYNEQFF
j_gene: TRBJ2-1
abundance: -
len: 16
d_gene: -
v_gene: TRBV14

CDR3nt: TGTGCCAGCAGACGCCCCTCAAGGTCGGGCACTGAAGCTTTCTTT
CDR3aa: CASRRPSRSGTEAFF
j_gene: TRBJ1-1
abundance: -
len: 15
d_gene: -
v_gene: TRBV6-5

CDR3nt: TGCGCCAGCAGCCAAGGGAGGGGCTATGGCTACACCTTC
CDR3aa: CASSQGRGYGYTF
j_gene: TRBJ1-2
abundance: -
len: 13
d_gene: -
v_gene: TRBV4-3

CDR3nt: TGTGCCAGCAGCTCCGGGGGTCCTACGCAGTATTTT
CDR3aa: CASSSGGPTQYF
j_gene: TRBJ2-3
abundance: -
len: 12
d_gene: -
v_gene: TRBV25-1

CDR3nt: TGTGCCACCAGCAGGCGCGTCGACAATGAGCAGTTCTTC
CDR3aa: CATSRRVDNEQFF
j_gene: TRBJ2-1
abundance: -
len: 13
d_gene: -
v_gene: TRBV15

CDR3nt: TGTGCCAGCAGCTTCTCCCCCACGACCCGACAGCCCCGTGAGACCCAGTACTTC
CDR3aa: CASSFSPTTRQPRETQYF
j_gene: TRBJ2-5
abundance: -
len: 18
d_gene: -
v_gene: TRBV5-5

CDR3nt: TGTGCCAGTAGTCTCGGACAGGTGGTTGGGGCAGATACGCAGTATTTT
CDR3aa: CASSLGQVVGADTQYF
j_gene: TRBJ2-3
abundance: -
len: 16
d_gene: TRBD1
v_gene: TRBV19

CDR3nt: TGCGCCAGCAGCCAGGCGACAGGGATGGTCACAGATACGCAGTATTTT
CDR3aa: CASSQATGMVTDTQYF
j_gene: TRBJ2-3
abundance: -
len: 16
d_gene: TRBD1
v_gene: TRBV4-1

CDR3nt: TGTGCCAGCAGCCGGGACAGTTCCATTACTTCCTACGAGCAGTACTTC
CDR3aa: CASSRDSSITSYEQYF
j_gene: TRBJ2-7
abundance: -
len: 16
d_gene: TRBD1
v_gene: TRBV7-2

CDR3nt: TGTGCCAGCAGCGTACGATGGGGACTACAAGAGACCCAGTACTTC
CDR3aa: CASSVRWGLQETQYF
j_gene: TRBJ2-5
abundance: -
len: 15
d_gene: TRBD2
v_gene: TRBV9